These 9 T cell receptor beta chains originate from one sample sequenced in a study of T cells expressing NK-cell markers. TCRdb reworked the 5' RACE reads into one entry per CDR3 protein, no DNA. This specimen shows roughly 180,000 distinct CDR3 sequences; the ten leading clones hold about 18%. The sample consisted of blood T cells: a sorted CD56 or NKG2C T cell subset, CD4+ or CD8+ T cells, or bulk PBMC T cells (not recorded which). Receptors originate from a woman between 18 and 70 years old in good health.

The chain combines TRBV5-1 with TRBJ1-2; TCRdb returns TRBD1, unconfirmable since there is no DNA. This CDR3 has 16 amino acids. Germline V CDR1 and CDR2: SGHRS, YFSETQ. CDR3 protein: CASSLSSGGHGYGYTF.

The chain combines TRBV15 with TRBJ2-7. Germline CDR1 is LNHNV and CDR2 is YYDKDF (reference sequence). This CDR3 region has 12 residues. CDR3 amino acids: CATSIDFHEQYF.

This chain links TRBV7-9 with TRBJ1-1; TCRdb returns TRBD1, unconfirmable since there is no DNA. This CDR3 contains 14 residues. Per the germline V gene, CDR1 is SEHNR and CDR2 is FQNEAQ (reference sequence). The CDR3 sequence: CASTKGRDSTEAFF.

This chain joins TRBV5-1 and TRBJ2-5. Per germline, CDR1 SGHRS and CDR2 YFSETQ. The CDR3 sequence is 14 residues long. CDR3 region: CASSLEAMQETQYF. Combining the CDR3 with reference TRBV5-1 and TRBJ2-5 gives the whole variable domain KAGVTQTPRYLIKTRGQQVTLSCSPISGHRSVSWYQQTPGQGLQFLFEYFSETQRNKGNFPGRFSGRQFSNSRSEMNVSTLELGDSALYLCASSLEAMQETQYFGPGTRLLVL.

CDR3 loop: CASSVGGNGETQYF. V gene TRBV9 combines with J gene TRBJ2-5; TCRdb picks TRBD1, but there is no DNA to check that call. From germline, CDR1 is SGDLS and CDR2 YYNGEE. This CDR3 is 14 amino acids long.

The chain combines TRBV11-2 with TRBJ1-1. CDR1 and CDR2 from the germline V gene are SGHAT and FQNNGV. The CDR3 sequence is 16 residues long. CDR3: CASSLGAGSMNTEAFF.

The J gene is TRBJ2-3, the V gene TRBV4-1. The germline V gene encodes CDR1 MGHRA and CDR2 YSYEKL. The CDR3 consists of 17 residues. CDR3 protein: CASSQTIDPSNADTQYF.

The chain couples TRBV28 to TRBJ1-2; TCRdb gives TRBD1 as the D gene, but with no DNA this cannot be confirmed. This CDR3 spans 12 amino acids. The germline V gene encodes CDR1 MDHEN and CDR2 SYDVKM. The CDR3 here is CASDGTTYGYTF.

The CDR3 spells CASSTISAGGAYEQYF. This chain links TRBV28 with TRBJ2-7; TCRdb outputs TRBD2, but without DNA this stays unchecked. The CDR3 sequence is 16 residues long. Germline V CDR1 and CDR2: MDHEN, SYDVKM.